This passage covers 8 T cell receptor beta chains from one sample sequenced in a study of blood T cells in healthy people across ages. Then a second PCR, running roughly 7 to 11 cycles, was carried out with a sample-barcoded 5' primer and a J-beta primer mix. TCRdb re-called the 5' RACE reads with MiXCR, one entry per CDR3 protein. The sample includes roughly 1,500,000 distinct CDR3 sequences, 35% to 45% of them seen just once. Sequencing input: blood. The receptors come from a woman younger than 30 in good health.

CDR3 loop: CSVADDVETTDTQYF. CDR3 nucleotides: TGCAGCGTTGCCGACGACGTCGAGACCACAGATACGCAGTATTTT. V is TRBV29-1 and J is TRBJ2-3, with D hard to call. This CDR3 is built from 15 residues. Germline V gene sequence: CDR1 SQVTM, CDR2 ANQGSEA. Deletions cut 4 bases from V and 2 bases from J, with 16 bases between.

The chain carries TRBV12-3 or TRBV12-4 and TRBJ2-7, with D perhaps matching TRBD2 (5 bases). The V gene lost 2 bases and the J gene lost 0 bases, with 14 bases spanning the gap. This CDR3 has 16 amino acids. The CDR3 sequence: CASSLRGVRSSYEQYF. For the CDR3, the DNA is TGTGCCAGCAGTTTACGGGGTGTCAGAAGCTCCTACGAGCAGTACTTC.

V usage is TRBV7-9 and J usage is TRBJ1-1; the D gene is possibly TRBD1 (5 bases). The CDR3 sequence is 15 residues long. Germline V gene sequence: CDR1 SEHNR, CDR2 FQNEAQ (reference sequence). V was pared by 4 bases and J by 1 base, with 13 bases between. The CDR3 is CASSSGPGSNTEAFF. CDR3 sequence (DNA): TGTGCCAGCAGCTCAGGGCCGGGTTCGAACACTGAAGCTTTCTTT.

The chain has TRBV12-3 or TRBV12-4 and TRBJ2-5; the match to TRBD2 covers 14 bases. V trimming: 10 bases; J trimming: 11 bases; junction bases outside the gene matches: 21. The CDR3 totals 17 residues. The CDR3 DNA reads as TGTGCCACCTACTCGACTAGCGGGGGGGTAGTATCCAATGAGCAGTACTTC. It encodes CATYSTSGGVVSNEQYF.

The CDR3 DNA reads as TGCAGTGCCCCTGGAGAAGGCCGGAACACTGAAGCTTTCTTT. Protein product: CSAPGEGRNTEAFF. This chain joins TRBV20-1 and TRBJ1-1; D unresolved. Germline V gene lookup returns CDR1 DFQATT and CDR2 SNEGSKA (reference sequence). Trimming took off 6 bases at V and 1 base at J, with 15 bases between the two ends. There are 14 residues in the CDR3.

The count of this clonotype is one. V gene TRBV3-1 combines with J gene TRBJ1-2, with a possible D match to TRBD1 (6 bases). The CDR3 is 15 residues long. Between the trimmed V and J ends, which lost 4 bases and 5 bases, there was a span of 17 bases. The V gene's germline CDR1 is LGHDT and CDR2 YNNKEL (reference sequence). CDR3 region: CASSLPTGGRYGYTF. The CDR3 DNA follows: TGTGCCAGCAGCCTCCCTACGGGGGGCCGATATGGCTACACCTTC.

This clonotype has a handful of counts. The DNA for the CDR3 is TGTGCCAGCAGCTCCGTTACCGGGACTAGCGTGAATGAGCAGTTCTTC. Translating gives CASSSVTGTSVNEQFF. The chain couples TRBV11-2 to TRBJ2-1, with 10 bases that match TRBD2. Per the germline V gene, CDR1 is SGHAT and CDR2 is FQNNGV. V was pared by 4 bases and J by 7 bases, with 10 bases of the junction left unmatched. The CDR3 is 16 residues long.

This clonotype showed up just a few times. The V gene is TRBV7-2, the J gene TRBJ2-7; 7 bases match TRBD2. The CDR3 length is 14 residues. V lost 10 bases and J lost 2; bases outside the gene matches: 11. Per germline, CDR1 SGHTA and CDR2 FQGNSA. CDR3 region: CATRGSSGTYEQYF. The CDR3 coding sequence is TGTGCCACCCGGGGATCTAGCGGTACCTACGAGCAGTACTTC.